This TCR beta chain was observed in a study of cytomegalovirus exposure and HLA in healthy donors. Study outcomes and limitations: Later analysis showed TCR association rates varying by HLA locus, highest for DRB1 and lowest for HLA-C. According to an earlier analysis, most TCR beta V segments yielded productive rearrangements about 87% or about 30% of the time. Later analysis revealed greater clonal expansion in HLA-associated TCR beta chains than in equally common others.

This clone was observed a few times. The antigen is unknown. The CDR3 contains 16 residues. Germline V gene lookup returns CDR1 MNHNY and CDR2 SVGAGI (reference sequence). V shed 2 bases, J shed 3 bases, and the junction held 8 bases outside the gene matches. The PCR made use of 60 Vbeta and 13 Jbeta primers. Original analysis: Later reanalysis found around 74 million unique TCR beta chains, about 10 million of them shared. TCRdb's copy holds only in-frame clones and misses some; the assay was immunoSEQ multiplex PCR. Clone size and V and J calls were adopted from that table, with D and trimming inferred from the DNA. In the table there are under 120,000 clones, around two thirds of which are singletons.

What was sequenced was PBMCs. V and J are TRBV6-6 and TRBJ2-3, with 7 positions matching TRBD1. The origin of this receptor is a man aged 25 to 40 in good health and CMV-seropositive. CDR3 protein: CASSYPTGVGTDTQYF. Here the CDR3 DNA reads TGTGCCAGCAGTTACCCAACAGGGGTTGGGACAGATACGCAGTATTTT.